Listed here is a single T cell receptor (beta chain). The entry originates in a study of blood T cell repertoires in COVID-19. Study processing details: Using reference gene primer amplification, nucleated cell counts were estimated. TCRdb keeps only in-frame clones here, not all; method: immunoSEQ multiplex PCR. Clone size and V and J calls were adopted from that table, with D and trimming inferred from the DNA. The table records 65,000 to 95,000 clones, about 82% of them present only once. Sequenced input: peripheral blood. The TCR comes from a man older than 75 with active or convalescent COVID-19.

The chain's CDR3 is CASSSARTGNPRSGANVLTF. Written as DNA, the CDR3 is TGCGCCAGCAGCTCAGCCCGGACAGGGAACCCCCGCTCTGGGGCCAACGTCCTGACTTTC. The rearrangement links TRBV5-1 to TRBJ2-6; 8 bases are a match to TRBD1. Germline CDR1 reads SGHRS; CDR2 reads YFSETQ. The CDR3 is 20 residues long. Trimming at V came to 3 bases and at J to 0 bases, leaving 14 bases not matched to a gene.